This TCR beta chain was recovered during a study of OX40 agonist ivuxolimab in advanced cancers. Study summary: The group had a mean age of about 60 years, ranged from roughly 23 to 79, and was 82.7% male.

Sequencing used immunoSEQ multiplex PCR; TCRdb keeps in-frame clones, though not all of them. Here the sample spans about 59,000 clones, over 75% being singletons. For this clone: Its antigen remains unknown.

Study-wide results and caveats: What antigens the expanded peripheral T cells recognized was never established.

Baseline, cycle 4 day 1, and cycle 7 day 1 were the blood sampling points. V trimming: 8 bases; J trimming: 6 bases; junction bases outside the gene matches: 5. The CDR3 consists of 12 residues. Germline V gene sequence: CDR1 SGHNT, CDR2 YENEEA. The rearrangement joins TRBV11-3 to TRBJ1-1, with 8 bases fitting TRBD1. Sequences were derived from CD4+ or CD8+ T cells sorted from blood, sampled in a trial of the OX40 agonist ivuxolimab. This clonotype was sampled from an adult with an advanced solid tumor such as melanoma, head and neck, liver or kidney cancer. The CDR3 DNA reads TGTGCCAGCGGCAAACAGGGGGCTGAAGCTTTCTTT. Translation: CASGKQGAEAFF.